Listed here are 17 T cell receptor beta chains from one sample, sequenced in a study of OX40 agonist ivuxolimab in advanced cancers. The repertoire was sequenced with immunoSEQ multiplex PCR; TCRdb's copy has only in-frame clones and lacks some. This table has tens of thousands of clones, 80% to 90% appearing once. The sequenced sample was CD4+ or CD8+ T cells sorted from blood, obtained in a trial of the OX40 agonist ivuxolimab. The receptors were sampled from an adult with an advanced solid tumor such as melanoma, head and neck, liver or kidney cancer.

This clone was observed once. The rearrangement uses TRBV11-2 and TRBJ1-2; 7 nucleotides line up with TRBD1. CDR1 SGHAT and CDR2 FQNNGV come from the germline V gene. This CDR3 has 12 residues. The V segment lost 1 base and the J segment 8 bases; nucleotides outside the gene matches: 1. The chain's CDR3 is CASSLATGGYTF. CDR3 nucleotides: TGTGCCAGCAGCTTAGCGACAGGGGGCTACACCTTC.

This clone was seen a single time. V is TRBV7-9 and J is TRBJ2-3, with TRBD2 matching 11 bases. Germline CDR1 and CDR2: SEHNR and FQNEAQ (reference sequence). This CDR3 spans 16 amino acids. Germline trimming cut 4 bases from V and 2 bases from J; bases unmatched to any gene: 5. As DNA, the CDR3 is TGTGCCAGCAGCTACCCGACTAGCGGGGACACAGATACGCAGTATTTT. Translated, it gives CASSYPTSGDTDTQYF.

V and J are TRBV6-1 and TRBJ2-7; possibly TRBD1 or TRBD2 for D (5 bases each). There are 14 residues in the CDR3. V was pared by 1 base and J by 6 bases, with 13 bases between. Germline V gene lookup returns CDR1 MNHNS and CDR2 SASEGT. CDR3 sequence (DNA): TGTGCCAGCAGTGAAGGCAGGGTACGGGGCGAGCAGTACTTC. Translating it yields CASSEGRVRGEQYF.

The genes are TRBV6-5 and TRBJ2-7; D unresolved. CDR1 and CDR2 (germline): MNHEY, SVGAGI. This CDR3 region has 16 residues. V shed 4 bases and J shed 4 bases, with 20 bases lying between them. CDR3 loop: CASSSPVKRTQYEQYF. CDR3 DNA: TGTGCCAGCAGTTCCCCCGTTAAGAGGACCCAATACGAGCAGTACTTC.

The genes are TRBV28 and TRBJ2-6, with a tentative D call TRBD2 (7 bases). The V and J ends lost 6 bases and 2 bases respectively, with 11 bases between them. CDR1 and CDR2 from the germline V gene are MDHEN and SYDVKM. CDR3 length equals 15 residues. The CDR3 nucleotides are TGTGCCAGCAGAGGGGGGGGGACTGGGGCCAACGTCCTGACTTTC. Protein product: CASRGGGTGANVLTF.

The J gene is TRBJ1-2, the V gene TRBV5-1; D uncertain. There are 11 residues in the CDR3. CDR1 is SGHRS and CDR2 is YFSETQ in the germline V gene. V gave up 5 bases and J gave up 3 bases, with 5 bases separating them. CDR3 sequence reads: CASSSDYGYTF. The CDR3 DNA follows: TGCGCCAGCAGTTCCGACTATGGCTACACCTTC.

This sequence joins TRBV2 and TRBJ2-7; D might be TRBD1 (6 bases). Between the trimmed V and J ends, which lost 8 bases and 1 base, there was a span of 9 bases. This CDR3 has 12 amino acids. Germline-derived CDR1 and CDR2 are SNHLY and FYNNEI. CDR3 residues: CASGQGSYEQYF. The CDR3 coding sequence is TGTGCCAGCGGGCAGGGGTCCTACGAGCAGTACTTC.

A remark on this clone: Compared with germline, one end of the junction differs, possibly owing to a read error. This rearrangement joins TRBV29-1 to TRBJ2-5, with D possibly matching TRBD1 (6 bases). CDR1 and CDR2 from the germline V gene are SQVTM and ANQGSEA. The CDR3 has 12 residues. CDR3 protein: CSVNRVQEAQYF. Here the CDR3 DNA reads TGCAGCGTCAACAGGGTCCAAGAGGCCCAGTACTTC.

The genes are TRBV5-4 and TRBJ1-2; maybe TRBD1 (5 bases). Trimming pared 2 bases from V and 3 bases from J, leaving 8 bases between. CDR1 is SGHNT, CDR2 YYREEE, per germline (reference sequence). This CDR3 is built from 13 residues. CDR3 in amino acids: CASSLRRDYGYTF. CDR3 DNA sequence: TGTGCCAGCAGCTTACGCAGGGACTATGGCTACACCTTC.

V is TRBV7-3 and J is TRBJ2-1; 9 bases map to TRBD2. The CDR3 totals 15 residues. CDR1 is SGHTA and CDR2 is FQGTGA in the germline V gene. The V and J ends lost 5 bases and 4 bases, in that order; junction bases with no gene match: 6. The CDR3 here is CASSPTSGAYNEQFF. CDR3 DNA sequence: TGTGCCAGCAGCCCGACTAGCGGAGCTTACAATGAGCAGTTCTTC.

V usage is TRBV7-9 and J usage is TRBJ2-7, with a tentative D call TRBD2 (7 bases). V was cut by 2 bases and J by 6 bases, with 14 bases left in between. CDR1 SEHNR and CDR2 FQNEAQ come from the germline V gene (reference sequence). The length of the CDR3 is 14 residues. The CDR3 bases are TGTGCCAGCAGCTTATTACAGGGAGGGTCCGAGCAGTACTTC. This sequence encodes CASSLLQGGSEQYF.

The chain employs TRBV29-1 and TRBJ2-1, with D uncertain. Germline values: CDR1 SQVTM, CDR2 ANQGSEA. Trimming removed 7 bases at V and 2 bases at J, with 18 bases between. The CDR3 sequence is 15 residues long. This CDR3 reads CSAPWGSGTYNEQFF. CDR3 sequence (DNA): TGCAGCGCCCCGTGGGGAAGTGGGACCTACAATGAGCAGTTCTTC.

The chain recombines TRBV29-1 with TRBJ1-2; D is uncertain. With 4 bases removed from V and 3 bases from J, the gap between germline ends came to 15 bases. CDR3 length: 14 residues. CDR1 and CDR2 (germline): SQVTM, ANQGSEA. DNA for the CDR3: TGCAGCGTTGTCCCCGGGTCTGGCGACTATGGCTACACCTTC. Its translation: CSVVPGSGDYGYTF.

This chain joins TRBV2 and TRBJ1-5; tentative D call: TRBD1 (5 bases). Germline CDR1 and CDR2: SNHLY and FYNNEI. The CDR3 runs to 15 residues. With 6 bases removed from V and 2 bases from J, the gap between germline ends came to 14 bases. For the CDR3, the DNA is TGTGCCAGCAGAGCCAGGGAAAATGGCAATCAGCCCCAGCATTTT. Translation: CASRARENGNQPQHF. The full variable domain, completed using reference TRBV2 and TRBJ1-5, is EPEVTQTPSHQVTQMGQEVILRCVPISNHLYFYWYRQILGQKVEFLVSFYNNEISEKSEIFDDQFSVERPDGSNFTLKIRSTKLEDSAMYFCASRARENGNQPQHFGDGTRLSIL.

The chain links TRBV5-1 to TRBJ2-7; TRBD1 aligns across 9 bases. This CDR3 is 15 amino acids long. CDR1 SGHRS and CDR2 YFSETQ come from the germline V gene. J gave up 0 bases and V 8 bases, and 9 bases lay outside the gene matches. The CDR3 loop is CASFPGTGSSYEQYF. In DNA, the CDR3 is TGCGCCAGTTTCCCCGGGACAGGGAGCTCCTACGAGCAGTACTTC.

J is TRBJ2-2 and V is TRBV5-1; tentative D call: TRBD1 (6 bases). Trimming took 9 bases from V and 3 from J, leaving 12 bases between them. The CDR3 is made up of 13 amino acids. Germline lookup yields CDR1 SGHRS and CDR2 YFSETQ. CDR3 sequence reads: CATAGVYTGELFF. The CDR3, as DNA: TGCGCCACCGCAGGGGTCTACACCGGGGAGCTGTTTTTT. Full variable domain (outside the CDR3, taken from reference TRBV5-1 and TRBJ2-2): KAGVTQTPRYLIKTRGQQVTLSCSPISGHRSVSWYQQTPGQGLQFLFEYFSETQRNKGNFPGRFSGRQFSNSRSEMNVSTLELGDSALYLCATAGVYTGELFFGEGSRLTVL.

CDR3 coding DNA: TGTGCCAGCAACTCGGAAGGAAGGGACTATGGCTACACCTTC. Translation gives CASNSEGRDYGYTF. The V call is TRBV18, the J call TRBJ1-2; D call uncertain. The V end lost 8 bases, the J end lost 3 bases, and 16 bases lay between the germline ends. CDR3 size: 14 residues. The V gene's germline CDR1 is KGHSH and CDR2 LQKENI.